This T cell receptor (beta chain) originates from a study of T cell repertoires in cytomegalovirus infection. Study as a whole: Researchers turned to recently identified HLA-C-restricted CMV epitopes as well as well-studied HLA-B-restricted ones. CMV infection together with matching HLA type was indicated by public TCR beta signatures. General study points: In two of eight donors, the top clonotype was HLA-C-restricted CMV-specific. The study identified carriers of CMV plus the relevant HLA from cumulative public TCR beta family frequency.

A single record per CDR3 protein comes from TCRdb applying MiXCR to the reads. The sample holds around 710,000 distinct CDR3 sequences, about 29% seen once. In regard to this clonotype: The antigen is unknown.

Germline CDR1 is LNHDA and CDR2 is SQIVND (reference sequence). V shed 0 bases and J shed 7 bases, with 9 bases lying between them. The CDR3 contains 13 residues. The J gene is TRBJ1-1, the V gene TRBV19; D unresolved. The sample consisted of cultured CD8+ T cells from PBMCs, taken from culture after CMV antigen stimulation. This clonotype originated in a human donor in good health (CMV status not recorded). Some clones in this sample may be carry-over from other donors' samples. CDR3 residues: CASSIDNTVEAFF. The CDR3 nucleotides read TGTGCCAGTAGTATAGATAACACAGTTGAAGCTTTCTTT.